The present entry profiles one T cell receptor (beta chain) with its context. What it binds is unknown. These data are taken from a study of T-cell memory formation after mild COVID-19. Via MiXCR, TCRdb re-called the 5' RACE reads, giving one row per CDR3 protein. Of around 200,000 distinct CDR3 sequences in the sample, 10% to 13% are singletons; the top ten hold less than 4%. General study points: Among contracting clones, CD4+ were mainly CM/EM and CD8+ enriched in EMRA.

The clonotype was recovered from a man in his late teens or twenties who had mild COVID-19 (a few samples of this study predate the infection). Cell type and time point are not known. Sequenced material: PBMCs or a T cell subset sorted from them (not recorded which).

The CDR3 sequence is CASSPNTFTYGYTF. In nucleotides, the CDR3 is TGTGCCAGCAGCCCAAACACGTTTACCTATGGCTACACCTTC. The rearrangement joins TRBV7-8 to TRBJ1-2; D call uncertain. The germline CDR1 and CDR2 sequences are SGHVS and FQNEAQ. V lost 5 bases and J 4 bases, leaving 14 bases between the germline ends. The CDR3 sequence is 14 residues long.